A selection of T cell receptor beta chains follows, all from one sample in a study of graft-versus-host responses after intestinal transplantation. The repertoire was sequenced with immunoSEQ multiplex PCR; TCRdb's copy has only in-frame clones and lacks some. The sample yields fewer than 90,000 clones, roughly 93% seen once. Their antigens are not known. The sequenced sample was unstimulated CD4+ T cells sorted from spleen or lymph node cells, obtained before transplant. Every receptor here comes from a human donor who was the organ donor for an intestinal transplant. The CDR3 runs from the conserved cysteine through the conserved F or W. The D gene is left open where the match is weak. A clone size is listed for some rows: how often the clone was seen (once, few, many), or a class if it is expanded.

J gene: TRBJ1-4; clone size: few; V gene: TRBV19; D gene: NA; CDR3 DNA: TGTGCCAGTAGTATTTGGCAGCATAATGAAAAACTGTTTTTT; CDR3 protein: CASSIWQHNEKLFF
J gene: TRBJ1-1; clone size: NA; V gene: TRBV5-4; D gene: NA; CDR3 DNA: TGTGCCAGCAGCGCTTACGGGGGAAAGAACACTGAAGCTTTCTTT; CDR3 protein: CASSAYGGKNTEAFF
J gene: TRBJ1-1; clone size: NA; V gene: TRBV5-1; D gene: TRBD1; CDR3 DNA: TGCGCCAGCAGCAAGATGACAGGGGTATACACTGAAGCTTTCTTT; CDR3 protein: CASSKMTGVYTEAFF
J gene: TRBJ2-1; clone size: NA; V gene: TRBV25-1; D gene: NA; CDR3 DNA: TGTGCCAGCATCGGGCCCTACAATGAGCAGTTCTTC; CDR3 protein: CASIGPYNEQFF
J gene: TRBJ1-4; clone size: NA; V gene: TRBV5-1; D gene: NA; CDR3 DNA: TGCGCCAGCAGCTTCGACAGCACTAATGAAAAACTGTTTTTT; CDR3 protein: CASSFDSTNEKLFF
J gene: TRBJ2-3; clone size: once; V gene: TRBV9; D gene: NA; CDR3 DNA: TGTGCCAGCAGCGACAAAGGAAGCACAGATACGCAGTATTTT; CDR3 protein: CASSDKGSTDTQYF
J gene: TRBJ1-2; clone size: once; V gene: TRBV10-1; D gene: NA; CDR3 DNA: TGCGCCAGCAGGGACGACAGCCACCATAACTATGGCTACACCTTC; CDR3 protein: CASRDDSHHNYGYTF
J gene: TRBJ2-5; clone size: NA; V gene: TRBV4-3; D gene: TRBD1; CDR3 DNA: TGCGCCAGCAGCCAAGACAGGGGGGAGACCCAGTACTTC; CDR3 protein: CASSQDRGETQYF
J gene: TRBJ1-1; clone size: NA; V gene: TRBV29-1; D gene: NA; CDR3 DNA: TGCAGCGTTGAAGACGCAGGGACTCTCAACACTGAAGCTTTCTTT; CDR3 protein: CSVEDAGTLNTEAFF
J gene: TRBJ2-1; clone size: NA; V gene: TRBV5-1; D gene: NA; CDR3 DNA: TGCGCCAGCAGATCTGATCTAAGCTCCTACAATGAGCAGTTCTTC; CDR3 protein: CASRSDLSSYNEQFF
J gene: TRBJ2-7; clone size: once; V gene: TRBV9; D gene: TRBD2; CDR3 DNA: TGTGCCAGCAGCCCCGGGACTAGCGGACCCTCCTACGAGCAGTACTTC; CDR3 protein: CASSPGTSGPSYEQYF
J gene: TRBJ2-3; clone size: NA; V gene: TRBV20-1; D gene: NA; CDR3 DNA: TGCAGTGCTAGCCGTACCTGGTATTTT; CDR3 protein: CSASRTWYF
J gene: TRBJ1-1; clone size: NA; V gene: TRBV7-9; D gene: NA; CDR3 DNA: TGTGCCAGCAGCCCGCTGGGCAGGGACACTGAAGCTTTCTTT; CDR3 protein: CASSPLGRDTEAFF
J gene: TRBJ2-5; clone size: NA; V gene: TRBV5-5; D gene: NA; CDR3 DNA: TGTGCCAGCAGCTTCCAATTGCAGGGAGGACAGACCCAGTACTTC; CDR3 protein: CASSFQLQGGQTQYF